The source of this T cell receptor (beta chain) is a study of T cells in tuberculosis (dated by TCRdb to about 2018). About the study as a whole: The study combined CD1B tetramers and high-throughput TCR immunosequencing to characterize T cells specific for the mycobacterial lipid antigen glucose monomycolate (GMM).

This clone was seen just once. The input lacks base qualities; no much larger clone sits a single base away. TCR-alpha and TCR-beta chains were sequenced unpaired, so chain pairing information was not available. TCR libraries were generated with the immunoSEQ multiplex PCR assay, using TCR-beta and/or TCR-alpha/delta assays for each sample. The Illumina high-throughput platform was used to sequence the amplified TCR libraries. The paper's processing steps were these. Clustering and dimensionality reduction were performed using pairwise TCRdist distances among GMM-specific receptors from ex vivo sorted or in vitro expanded T cells. Sequence motifs defined by gene usage and CDR3 content were tested for enrichment in tetramer-positive versus tetramer-negative populations. Drawn from immuneACCESS, this table holds only the in-frame rearrangements with V and J called that TCRdb kept. Clones are partly lost; checked studies trace under half to an unresolved V gene and leave the rest unexplained. The V and J calls and the clone size are those of that table, but D and trimming were determined from the DNA. Within this sample are around 60,000 clones, with 80% to 85% of them counted one time only. The top ten clones comprise 10% to 15% of the sample.

PBMC were thawed, rested overnight, stained with GMM-loaded CD1B tetramer, a Live/Dead dye and anti-CD3, and then sorted on a FACS Aria II. C32 glucose monomycolate purified from Rhodococcus equi was loaded onto CD1B tetramers. PBMC used for tetramer sorting had been depleted of CD14-expressing monocytes for a separate study before cryopreservation. Roughly 98,000 tetramer-negative cells were sorted from each donor and analyzed alongside the tetramer-positive cells. GMM-loaded CD1B tetramers were used to sort antigen-specific T cells from a handful of healthy South African adults. Results the study describes overall, beyond this receptor: T cells binding the CD1B-GMM tetramer with low affinity may have been missed by the stringent sort gate.

Clipping removes 3 bases from V and 5 bases from J, with 9 as the unmatched junction base count. CDR1 and CDR2 are read off the germline V gene as LGHNA and YNFKEQ. Measured from the cysteine to the phenylalanine, the CDR3 is 15 residues long. Only the CDR3 portion is preserved as DNA: 45 bases, with reading frame beginning at the first base. This TCR derives from an adult woman with latent tuberculosis. The sample was CD1b-GMM tetramer-negative cells sorted from PBMCs. Interpreted using the paper, the cell subset or site label stands for: T cells not binding CD1B-GMM tetramer, sorted from same donor. The rearranged segments are TRBV4-2 and TRBJ2-5, with 7 bases in between that match TRBD2. The CDR3: CASSHEVSGLETQYF. The sequence in DNA is TGTGCCAGCAGCCATGAGGTTAGCGGGCTGGAGACCCAGTACTTC.